The T cell receptor beta chain described here comes from a study of blood T cell repertoires in COVID-19. TCRdb's table, derived via immunoSEQ multiplex PCR, lists solely in-frame clones and lacks some. The repertoire has some 360,000 clones, around 87% of them found once; the top ten carry approximately 2.5%. This CDR3 has 18 amino acids. Germline values: CDR1 SGHVS, CDR2 FQNEAQ. The V and J ends lost 0 bases and 2 bases respectively, with 19 bases between them. The V and J genes are TRBV7-8 and TRBJ1-2, with D possibly matching TRBD1 (5 bases). Material for sequencing was peripheral blood. The receptor was derived from a woman in her fifties or sixties with COVID-19, enrolled during active disease. The chain's CDR3 is CASSLAFHSVPGNYGYTF. CDR3 nucleotide sequence: TGTGCCAGCAGCTTAGCGTTTCATTCGGTCCCAGGGAACTATGGCTACACCTTC. The full variable domain, its missing parts supplied by reference TRBV7-8 and TRBJ1-2, is GAGVSQSPRYKVAKRGQDVALRCDPISGHVSLFWYQQALGQGPEFLTYFQNEAQLDKSGLPSDRFFAERPEGSVSTLKIQRTQQEDSAVYLCASSLAFHSVPGNYGYTFGSGTRLTVV.